This is a list of T cell receptor beta chains from one sample in a study of a mutant IDH1 vaccine in newly diagnosed glioma. Sequenced by immunoSEQ multiplex PCR; TCRdb stores in-frame clones only, minus some. Found here are approximately 70,000 clones, 79% of them singletons; the top ten hold 7% to 10%. This sample comprised PBMCs, obtained from a glioma patient treated with radiotherapy, temozolomide or both. These receptors all stem from a middle-aged man with glioma. CDR3s include the opening cysteine and the closing phenylalanine or tryptophan. D genes are given only for firm matches. Clone size is stated in some rows and not others, as once, few, many or a class when expanded.

J gene: TRBJ2-7
D gene: NA
clone size: NA
V gene: TRBV27
CDR3 length: 17
CDR3 DNA: TGTGCCAGCAGTTTACGGGGGCCGAGACAGGCCCCCTACGAGCAGTACTTC
CDR3 protein: CASSLRGPRQAPYEQYF

J gene: TRBJ1-4
D gene: NA
clone size: once
V gene: TRBV7-2
CDR3 length: 14
CDR3 DNA: TGTGCCAGCAGCTTAAACAGGGAGAATGAAAAACTGTTTTTT
CDR3 protein: CASSLNRENEKLFF

J gene: TRBJ2-2
D gene: NA
clone size: NA
V gene: TRBV4-3
CDR3 length: 16
CDR3 DNA: TGCGCCAGCAGCCAAGATGGGATGACGGGAGCCGGGGAGCTGTTTTTT
CDR3 protein: CASSQDGMTGAGELFF

J gene: TRBJ2-3
D gene: NA
clone size: NA
V gene: TRBV12-5
CDR3 length: 15
CDR3 DNA: TGTGCTAGTGGGACGGGACAACCTGGCCCAGATACGCAGTATTTT
CDR3 protein: CASGTGQPGPDTQYF

J gene: TRBJ1-1
D gene: NA
clone size: NA
V gene: TRBV19
CDR3 length: 12
CDR3 DNA: TGTGCCAGTATCTTAGGAGGGACTGAAGCTTTCTTT
CDR3 protein: CASILGGTEAFF

J gene: TRBJ2-1
D gene: NA
clone size: few
V gene: TRBV29-1
CDR3 length: 11
CDR3 DNA: TGCAGCGTCTCTAGCTACAATGAGCAGTTCTTC
CDR3 protein: CSVSSYNEQFF

J gene: TRBJ1-2
D gene: TRBD1
clone size: NA
V gene: TRBV5-5
CDR3 length: 13
CDR3 DNA: TGTGCCAGCAGCTTCACAGGGGAAAATGGCTACACCTTC
CDR3 protein: CASSFTGENGYTF

J gene: TRBJ2-3
D gene: NA
clone size: NA
V gene: TRBV18
CDR3 length: 14
CDR3 DNA: TGTGCCAGCTCACCAGCTCTAAGCACAGATACGCAGTATTTT
CDR3 protein: CASSPALSTDTQYF

J gene: TRBJ2-1
D gene: TRBD2
clone size: NA
V gene: TRBV18
CDR3 length: 17
CDR3 DNA: TGTGCCAGCTCACCCCCCGTCGGCGGGGGGGCCCACAATGAGCAGTTCTTC
CDR3 protein: CASSPPVGGGAHNEQFF

J gene: TRBJ2-1
D gene: TRBD1
clone size: NA
V gene: TRBV4-1
CDR3 length: 15
CDR3 DNA: TGCGCCAGCAGCCAAGATCCCGGACAGGCGAATGAGCAGTTCTTC
CDR3 protein: CASSQDPGQANEQFF

J gene: TRBJ1-5
D gene: NA
clone size: once
V gene: TRBV7-8
CDR3 length: 14
CDR3 DNA: TGTGCCAGCAGCTTAGCGTTCAGGAATCAGCCCCAGCATTTT
CDR3 protein: CASSLAFRNQPQHF

J gene: TRBJ1-1
D gene: TRBD1
clone size: NA
V gene: TRBV5-6
CDR3 length: 15
CDR3 DNA: TGTGCCAGCAGCGGGACAGGGGAAGGGAACACTGAAGCTTTCTTT
CDR3 protein: CASSGTGEGNTEAFF

J gene: TRBJ2-1
D gene: TRBD2
clone size: NA
V gene: TRBV29-1
CDR3 length: 13
CDR3 DNA: TGCAGCGTTGGTGCGGGGGGGCCAAGTGAGCAGTTCTTC
CDR3 protein: CSVGAGGPSEQFF

J gene: TRBJ2-7
D gene: NA
clone size: NA
V gene: TRBV7-2
CDR3 length: 15
CDR3 DNA: TGTGCCAGCAGCCTAATAGGGGACGGAGCCTACGAGCAGTACTTC
CDR3 protein: CASSLIGDGAYEQYF

J gene: TRBJ2-6
D gene: TRBD1
clone size: NA
V gene: TRBV28
CDR3 length: 17
CDR3 DNA: TGTGCCAGCAGTTTAAGACAGGGGGCATCTGGGGCCAACGTCCTGACTTTC
CDR3 protein: CASSLRQGASGANVLTF

J gene: TRBJ2-7
D gene: TRBD1
clone size: few
V gene: TRBV6-1
CDR3 length: 15
CDR3 DNA: TGTGCCAGCAGGGGGTGGGGACAGGGTATCGACGAGCAGTACTTC
CDR3 protein: CASRGWGQGIDEQYF